This T cell receptor beta chain was observed in a study of shared clonotypes between healthy human individuals. Profiling relied on immunoSEQ multiplex PCR, and the TCRdb table lists in-frame clones only, not all of them. The table records around 330,000 clones, approximately 79% of them present only once. Trimming took off 2 bases at V and 0 bases at J, with 18 bases between the two ends. The CDR3 is 18 residues long. The TCR was taken from a man aged 25 to 40 in good health. The source material was memory CD4+ T cells sorted from blood. Subset described: CD45RA-negative fraction. The genes are TRBV23-1 and TRBJ2-3, with no clear D. TRBV23-1 is classed as an ORF, of uncertain function. CDR3 sequence reads: CASSQKRQLTPSTDTQYF. Here the CDR3 DNA reads TGCGCCAGCAGTCAAAAGAGGCAGCTTACTCCTAGCACAGATACGCAGTATTTT.